This T cell receptor (beta chain) was identified during a study of control samples from healthy donors and cancer patients. Sequenced by immunoSEQ multiplex PCR; TCRdb stores in-frame clones only, minus some. The data contain roughly 200,000 clones, over 80% of them singletons. The CDR3 totals 14 residues. The V gene lost 3 bases and the J gene lost 3 bases, with 11 bases spanning the gap. In germline, CDR1 is SGHTA, CDR2 FQGNSA. V usage is TRBV7-2 and J usage is TRBJ1-2; the D is unclear. The sequence derives from a man in his thirties or forties in good health. The sample comprised blood. CDR3 loop: CASSFFSQDYGYTF. The CDR3 DNA is TGTGCCAGCAGCTTTTTCAGTCAGGACTATGGCTACACCTTC.